This TCR beta chain came from a study of blood T cell repertoires in COVID-19. Study as a whole: In each case, the material was cDNA or gDNA derived from T cells, B-cell-depleted T cells, or PBMCs.

Participants were aged about 18 to 95 years, lived in 25 or so US areas, and enrolled virtually. What the recovered Cohort 3 donors had was two negative PCRs, clearance, or symptom resolution. The CDR3 extends over 15 amino acids. V dropped 0 bases and J dropped 1; count of bases not matched to a gene: 3. The germline CDR1 and CDR2 sequences are LNHDA and SQIVND (reference sequence). Repertoires were generated with immunoSEQ multiplex PCR, while TCRdb's copy carries only in-frame clones and drops some. Among 150,000 to 200,000 clones listed, roughly 83% were seen once. The rearrangement links TRBV19 to TRBJ2-7, with TRBD2 matching 7 bases. The sequence derives from a woman aged 60-75 years who had recovered from COVID-19. The sequencing sample was made of PBMCs or T cells enriched from blood (not recorded which). CDR3 nucleotide sequence: TGTGCCAGTAGTATAGATGGCGGGGGTTCCTACGAGCAGTACTTC. Protein product: CASSIDGGGSYEQYF. Combining the CDR3 with reference TRBV19 and TRBJ2-7 gives the whole variable domain DGGITQSPKYLFRKEGQNVTLSCEQNLNHDAMYWYRQDPGQGLRLIYYSQIVNDFQKGDIAEGYSVSREKKESFPLTVTSAQKNPTAFYLCASSIDGGGSYEQYFGPGTRLTVT.